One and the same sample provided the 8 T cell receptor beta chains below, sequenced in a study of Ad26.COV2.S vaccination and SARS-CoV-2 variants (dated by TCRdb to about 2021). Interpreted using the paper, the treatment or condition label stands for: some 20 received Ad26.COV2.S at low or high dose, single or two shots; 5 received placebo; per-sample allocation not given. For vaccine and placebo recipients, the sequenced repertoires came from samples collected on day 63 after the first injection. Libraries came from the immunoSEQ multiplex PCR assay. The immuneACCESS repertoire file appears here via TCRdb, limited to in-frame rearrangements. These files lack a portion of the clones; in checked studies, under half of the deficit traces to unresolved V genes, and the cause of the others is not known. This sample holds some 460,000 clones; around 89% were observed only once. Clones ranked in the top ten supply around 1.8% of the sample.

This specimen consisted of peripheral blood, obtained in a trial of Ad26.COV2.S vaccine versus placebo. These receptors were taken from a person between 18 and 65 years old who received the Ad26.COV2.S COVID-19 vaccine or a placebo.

As DNA, the CDR3 is TGTGCCATCAGTGGAACAGGGGGCCAGGGTAATCAGCCCCAGCATTTT. Protein sequence: CAISGTGGQGNQPQHF. The chain uses TRBV10-3 and TRBJ1-5; TRBD1 aligns across 9 bases. This CDR3 is built from 16 residues. The V gene end was trimmed by 4 bases and the J gene end by 4 bases; junction bases not matched to a gene: 8. Germline V gene sequence: CDR1 ENHRY, CDR2 SYGVKD.

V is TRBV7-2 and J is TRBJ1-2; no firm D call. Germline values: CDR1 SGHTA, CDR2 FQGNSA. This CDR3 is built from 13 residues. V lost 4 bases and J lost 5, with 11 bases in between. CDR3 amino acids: CASSSSGKYGYTF. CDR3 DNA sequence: TGTGCCAGCAGCTCATCGGGAAAATATGGCTACACCTTC.

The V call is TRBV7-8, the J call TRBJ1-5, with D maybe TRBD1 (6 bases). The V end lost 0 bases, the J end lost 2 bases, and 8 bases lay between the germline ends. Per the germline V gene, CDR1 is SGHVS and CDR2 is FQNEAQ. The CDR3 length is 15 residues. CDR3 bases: TGTGCCAGCAGCTTAGCAGGGGGGGGCAATCAGCCCCAGCATTTT. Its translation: CASSLAGGGNQPQHF.

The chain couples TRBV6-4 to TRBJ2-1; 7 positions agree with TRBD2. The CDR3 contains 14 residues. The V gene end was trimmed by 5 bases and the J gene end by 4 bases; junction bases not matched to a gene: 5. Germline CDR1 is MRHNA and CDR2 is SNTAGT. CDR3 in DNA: TGTGCCAGCAGTCCTAGCGGAAAATACAATGAGCAGTTCTTC. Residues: CASSPSGKYNEQFF.

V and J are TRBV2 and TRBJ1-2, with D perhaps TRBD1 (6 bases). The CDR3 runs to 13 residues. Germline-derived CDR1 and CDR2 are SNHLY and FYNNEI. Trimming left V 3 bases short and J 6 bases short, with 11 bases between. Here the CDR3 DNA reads TGTGCCAGCAGTGAGGGGGCCCGGGATGGCTACACCTTC. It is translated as CASSEGARDGYTF.

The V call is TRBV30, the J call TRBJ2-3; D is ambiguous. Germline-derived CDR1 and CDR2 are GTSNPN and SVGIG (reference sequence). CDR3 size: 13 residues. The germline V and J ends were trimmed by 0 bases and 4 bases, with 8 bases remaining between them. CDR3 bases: TGTGCCTGGAGTGTAATAAGGCCAGATACGCAGTATTTT. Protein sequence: CAWSVIRPDTQYF. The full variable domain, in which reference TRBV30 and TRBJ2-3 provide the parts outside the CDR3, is SQTIHQWPATLVQPVGSPLSLECTVEGTSNPNLYWYRQAAGRGLQLLFYSVGIGQISSEVPQNLSASRPQDRQFILSSKKLLLSDSGFYLCAWSVIRPDTQYFGPGTRLTVL.

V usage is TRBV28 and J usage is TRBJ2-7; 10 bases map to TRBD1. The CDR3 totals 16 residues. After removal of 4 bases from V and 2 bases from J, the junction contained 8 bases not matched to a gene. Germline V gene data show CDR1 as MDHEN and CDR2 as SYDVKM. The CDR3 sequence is CASSSLGQGGTYEQYF. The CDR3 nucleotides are TGTGCCAGCAGTTCCCTTGGACAGGGGGGAACCTACGAGCAGTACTTC.

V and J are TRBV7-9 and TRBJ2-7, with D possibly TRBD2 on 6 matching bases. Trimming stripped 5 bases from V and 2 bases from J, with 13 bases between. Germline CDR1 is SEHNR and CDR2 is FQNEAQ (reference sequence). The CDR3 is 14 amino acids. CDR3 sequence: CASSRSGSTYEQYF. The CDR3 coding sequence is TGTGCCAGCAGCCGTAGCGGATCAACCTACGAGCAGTACTTC. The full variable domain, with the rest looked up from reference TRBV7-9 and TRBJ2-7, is DTGVSQNPRHKITKRGQNVTFRCDPISEHNRLYWYRQTLGQGPEFLTYFQNEAQLEKSRLLSDRFSAERPKGSFSTLEIQRTEQGDSAMYLCASSRSGSTYEQYFGPGTRLTVT.